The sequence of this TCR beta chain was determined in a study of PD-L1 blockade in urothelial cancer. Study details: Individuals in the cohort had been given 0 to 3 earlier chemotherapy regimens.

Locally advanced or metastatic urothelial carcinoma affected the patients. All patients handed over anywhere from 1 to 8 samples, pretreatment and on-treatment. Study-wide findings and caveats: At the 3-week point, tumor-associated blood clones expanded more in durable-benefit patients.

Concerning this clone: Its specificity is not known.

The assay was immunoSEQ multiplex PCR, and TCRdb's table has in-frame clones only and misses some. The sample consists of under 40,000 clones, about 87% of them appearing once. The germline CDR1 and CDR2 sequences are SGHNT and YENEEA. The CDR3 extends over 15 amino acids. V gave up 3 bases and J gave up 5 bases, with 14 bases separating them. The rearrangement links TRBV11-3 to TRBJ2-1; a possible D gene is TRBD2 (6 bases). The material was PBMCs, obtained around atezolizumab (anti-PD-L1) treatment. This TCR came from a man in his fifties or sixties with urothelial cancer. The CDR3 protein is CASSFDSAGNNEQFF. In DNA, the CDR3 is TGTGCCAGCAGCTTTGATTCAGCGGGCAACAATGAGCAGTTCTTC.